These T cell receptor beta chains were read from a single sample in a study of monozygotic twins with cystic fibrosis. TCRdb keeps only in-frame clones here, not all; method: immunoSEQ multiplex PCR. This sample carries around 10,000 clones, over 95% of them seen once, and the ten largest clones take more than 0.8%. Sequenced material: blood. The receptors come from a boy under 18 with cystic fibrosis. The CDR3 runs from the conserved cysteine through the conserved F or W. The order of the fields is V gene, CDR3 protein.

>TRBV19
CASSRDRYEQYF
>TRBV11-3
CASSPGQGRRNTEAFF
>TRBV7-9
CASSLGGQGANYGYTF
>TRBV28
CASSLSRGGAPSTDTQYF
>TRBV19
CASSTTGGFQPQHF
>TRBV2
CASSEQGGGWLGYTF
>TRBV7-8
CASSLQVFDEQFF
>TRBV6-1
CASSAGTGGSGANVLTF
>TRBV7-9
CASSLDLGTEAFF
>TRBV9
CASSVAGGADGNTIYF
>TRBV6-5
CASRRKRTGPEQYF
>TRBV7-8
CASSLATGFSNQPQHF
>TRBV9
CASSVGSGRTNEQFF
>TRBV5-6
CASSLGGGQANTEAFF
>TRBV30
CAWSPKVGGNYGYTF
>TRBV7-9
CASSWTGGNYGYTF
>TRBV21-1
CSQRGQRNTEAFF
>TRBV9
CASRTPRTEQFF
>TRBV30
CAWRGLYGYTF
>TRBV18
CASSLFTQGGINQPQHF
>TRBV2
CASRYGRHSPQHF
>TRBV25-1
CASSEWRDRFGGELFF
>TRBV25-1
CASRGAANEKLFF
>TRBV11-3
CASSRQRGAGELFF
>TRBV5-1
CASRRDYQKETQYF
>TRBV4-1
CASSHLGQGYGYTF
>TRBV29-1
CSALPQGASYEQYF
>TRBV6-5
CASRVLANSPLHF
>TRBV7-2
CASSSAWGNTIYF
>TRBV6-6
CASRLMGAEKLFF
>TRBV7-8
CASSQGGYSPLHF
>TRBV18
CASSPTSAGETQYF
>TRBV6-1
CASSERALGSGGEKLFF
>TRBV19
CASSIESEQYF
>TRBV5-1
CASSAGHQLWSYTF
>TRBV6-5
CASSSEGGVTEAFF
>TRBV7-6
CASSLYRDYEQFF